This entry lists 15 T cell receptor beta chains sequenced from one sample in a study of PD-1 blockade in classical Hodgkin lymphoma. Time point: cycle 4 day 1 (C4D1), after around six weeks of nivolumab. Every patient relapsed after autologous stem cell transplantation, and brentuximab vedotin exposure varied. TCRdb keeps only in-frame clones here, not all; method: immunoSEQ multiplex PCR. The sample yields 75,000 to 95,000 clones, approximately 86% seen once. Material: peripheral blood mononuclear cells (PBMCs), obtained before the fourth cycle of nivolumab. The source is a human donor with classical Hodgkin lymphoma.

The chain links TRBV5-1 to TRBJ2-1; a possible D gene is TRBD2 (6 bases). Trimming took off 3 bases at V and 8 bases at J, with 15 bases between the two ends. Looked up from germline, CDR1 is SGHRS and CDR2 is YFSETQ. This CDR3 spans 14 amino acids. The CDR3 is CASSSGSGMYEQFF. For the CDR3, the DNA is TGCGCCAGCAGCTCGGGTAGCGGTATGTATGAGCAGTTCTTC.

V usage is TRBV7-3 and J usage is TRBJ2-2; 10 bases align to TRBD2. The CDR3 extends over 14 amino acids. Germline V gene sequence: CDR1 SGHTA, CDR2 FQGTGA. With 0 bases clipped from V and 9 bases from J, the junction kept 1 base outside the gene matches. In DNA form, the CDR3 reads TGTGCCAGCAGCTTAACAGCGGGAGGGCGGGAGCTGTTTTTT. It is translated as CASSLTAGGRELFF.

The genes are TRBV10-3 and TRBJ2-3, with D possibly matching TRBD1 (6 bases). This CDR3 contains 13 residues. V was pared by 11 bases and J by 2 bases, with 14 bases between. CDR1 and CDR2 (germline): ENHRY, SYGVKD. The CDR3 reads CAARGGDTDTQYF. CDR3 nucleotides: TGTGCCGCCAGGGGCGGCGACACAGATACGCAGTATTTT.

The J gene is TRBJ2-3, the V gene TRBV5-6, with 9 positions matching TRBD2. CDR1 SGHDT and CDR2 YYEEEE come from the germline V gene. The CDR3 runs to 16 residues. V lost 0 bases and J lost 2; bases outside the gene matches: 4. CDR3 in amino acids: CASSLDERGVTDTQYF. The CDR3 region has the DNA TGTGCCAGCAGCTTGGACGAGCGGGGGGTCACAGATACGCAGTATTTT.

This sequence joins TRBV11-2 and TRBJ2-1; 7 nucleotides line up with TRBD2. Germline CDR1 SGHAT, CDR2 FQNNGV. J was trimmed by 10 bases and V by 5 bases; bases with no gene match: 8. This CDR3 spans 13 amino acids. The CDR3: CASSTGLGKEQFF. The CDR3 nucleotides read TGTGCCAGCAGCACCGGACTAGGGAAGGAGCAGTTCTTC.

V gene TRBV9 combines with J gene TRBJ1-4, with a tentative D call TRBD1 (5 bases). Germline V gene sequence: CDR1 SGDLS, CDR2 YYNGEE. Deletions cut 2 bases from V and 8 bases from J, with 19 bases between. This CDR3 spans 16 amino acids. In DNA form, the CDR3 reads TGTGCCAGCAGCGTTGGGGCCCTCAAGGGGTCGGAAAAACTGTTTTTT. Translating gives CASSVGALKGSEKLFF.

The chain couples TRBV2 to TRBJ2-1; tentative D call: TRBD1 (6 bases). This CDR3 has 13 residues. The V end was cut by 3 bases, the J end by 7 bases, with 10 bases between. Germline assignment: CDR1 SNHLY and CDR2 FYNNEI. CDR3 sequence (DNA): TGTGCCAGCAGTGAGCTACAGGGTAATGAGCAGTTCTTC. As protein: CASSELQGNEQFF.

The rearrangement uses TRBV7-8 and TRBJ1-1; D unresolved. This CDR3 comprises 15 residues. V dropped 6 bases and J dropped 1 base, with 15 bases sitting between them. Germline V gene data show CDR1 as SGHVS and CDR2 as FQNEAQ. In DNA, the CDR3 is TGTGCCAGCAGGCCAATGGTTGCGACGAACACTGAAGCTTTCTTT. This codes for CASRPMVATNTEAFF.

The CDR3 DNA follows: TGTGCCATCAGCAACAGGGGTAATGAGCAGTTCTTC. Protein product: CAISNRGNEQFF. The V and J genes are TRBV10-3 and TRBJ2-1, with 7 bases aligning to TRBD1. Germline CDR1 reads ENHRY; CDR2 reads SYGVKD. The CDR3 contains 12 residues. J lost 7 bases, V lost 6 bases, and 3 bases had no gene match.

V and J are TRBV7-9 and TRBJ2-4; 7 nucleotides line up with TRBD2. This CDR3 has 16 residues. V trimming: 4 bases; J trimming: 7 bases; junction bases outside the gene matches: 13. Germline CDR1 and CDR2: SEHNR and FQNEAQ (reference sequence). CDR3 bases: TGTGCCAGCAGCTGGGGCGGGGAGGGCCAAAGGAACATTCAGTACTTC. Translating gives CASSWGGEGQRNIQYF.

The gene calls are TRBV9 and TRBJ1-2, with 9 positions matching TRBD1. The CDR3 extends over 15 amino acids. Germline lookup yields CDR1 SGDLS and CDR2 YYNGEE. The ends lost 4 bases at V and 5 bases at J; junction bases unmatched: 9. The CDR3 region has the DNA TGTGCCAGCAGCCAAAACAGGGGGCGCGGGTATGGCTACACCTTC. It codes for CASSQNRGRGYGYTF.

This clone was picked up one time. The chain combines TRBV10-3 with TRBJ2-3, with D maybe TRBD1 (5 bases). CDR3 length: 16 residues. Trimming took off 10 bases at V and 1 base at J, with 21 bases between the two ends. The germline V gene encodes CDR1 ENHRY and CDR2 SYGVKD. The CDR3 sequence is CATRLVGQGRTDTQYF. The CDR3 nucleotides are TGTGCCACACGTCTGGTGGGCCAGGGTCGCACAGATACGCAGTATTTT.

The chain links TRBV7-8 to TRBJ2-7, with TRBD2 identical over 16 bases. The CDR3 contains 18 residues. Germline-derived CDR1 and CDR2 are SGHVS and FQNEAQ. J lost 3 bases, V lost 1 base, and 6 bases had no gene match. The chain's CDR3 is CASSLVTGLAGGLYEQYF. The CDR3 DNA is TGTGCCAGCAGCTTAGTGACGGGACTAGCGGGAGGGCTCTACGAGCAGTACTTC.

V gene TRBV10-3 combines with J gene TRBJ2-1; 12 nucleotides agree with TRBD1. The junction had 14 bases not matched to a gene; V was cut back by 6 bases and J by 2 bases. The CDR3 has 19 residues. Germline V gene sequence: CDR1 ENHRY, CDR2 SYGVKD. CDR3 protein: CAIRRSRDRGPVTYNEQFF. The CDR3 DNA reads TGTGCCATCAGGCGTAGCCGGGACAGGGGGCCTGTGACCTACAATGAGCAGTTCTTC.

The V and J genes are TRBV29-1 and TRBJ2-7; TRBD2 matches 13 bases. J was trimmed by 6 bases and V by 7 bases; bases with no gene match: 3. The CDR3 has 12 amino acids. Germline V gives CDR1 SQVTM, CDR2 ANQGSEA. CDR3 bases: TGCAGCGCTGGGACTAGCGGGACCGAGCAGTACTTC. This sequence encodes CSAGTSGTEQYF.